Below are 15 T cell receptor beta chains sequenced from a single sample in a study of blood T cells in healthy people across ages. Primed by a sample-barcoded 5' primer and a J-beta primer mix, a second PCR proceeded for 7 to 11 cycles. MiXCR, applied by TCRdb to the 5' RACE reads, yields one record per CDR3 protein. Counted here are around 780,000 distinct CDR3 sequences, around 50% occurring once; the ten biggest clones make up about 26%. Material: blood. The receptors were gathered from a man aged 35 to 55 in good health.

This chain links TRBV9 with TRBJ2-1, with a tentative D call TRBD1 (5 bases). CDR1 SGDLS and CDR2 YYNGEE come from the germline V gene. CDR3 length: 13 residues. The V end was cut by 2 bases, the J end by 4 bases, with 7 bases between. The CDR3 sequence is CASSVTDYNEQFF. CDR3 sequence (DNA): TGTGCCAGCAGCGTGACAGATTACAATGAGCAGTTCTTC.

The V call is TRBV7-6, the J call TRBJ1-5; D not certain. Trimming cost V 0 bases and J 7 bases, with 13 bases left between them. The CDR3 consists of 15 residues. In germline, CDR1 is SGHVS, CDR2 FNYEAQ. CDR3 nucleotide sequence: TGTGCCAGCAGCTTAGCGCAAGGTGCCTTACAGCCCCAGCATTTT. Residues: CASSLAQGALQPQHF.

The chain employs TRBV6-5 and TRBJ1-5, with 7 bases that match TRBD1. The CDR3 length is 16 residues. The V gene end was trimmed by 5 bases and the J gene end by 3 bases; junction bases not matched to a gene: 10. Germline CDR1 MNHEY, CDR2 SVGAGI. The CDR3 loop reads CASSRRGQAVNQPQHF. CDR3 nucleotide sequence: TGTGCCAGCAGTAGGAGAGGACAGGCTGTCAATCAGCCCCAGCATTTT.

This clonotype was recorded a few times. The V and J genes are TRBV7-2 and TRBJ2-3; D remains unclear. V was clipped by 0 bases and J by 5 bases, with 6 bases between them. Germline CDR1 SGHTA, CDR2 FQGNSA. This CDR3 contains 13 residues. CDR3 region: CASSLASEDTQYF. The DNA for the CDR3 is TGTGCCAGCAGCTTAGCATCTGAAGATACGCAGTATTTT.

The chain couples TRBV7-2 to TRBJ1-1; D is unclear. The CDR3 is 14 amino acids. Looked up from germline, CDR1 is SGHTA and CDR2 is FQGNSA. V was shortened by 1 base and J by 1 base, with 7 bases between the two germline ends. The CDR3 region has the DNA TGTGCCAGCAGCTTAGAGCACAGGAACACTGAAGCTTTCTTT. Encoded protein: CASSLEHRNTEAFF.

Note on this clonotype: At one end the junction does not follow the germline gene, possibly because of a read error. V usage is TRBV5-1 and J usage is TRBJ1-4, with 9 bases lining up with TRBD1. Germline CDR1 SGHRS, CDR2 YFSETQ. The CDR3 covers 10 residues. CDR3: CASSFRDRVF. CDR3 coding DNA: TGCGCCAGCAGCTTCCGGGACAGGGTTTTT.

V is TRBV25-1 and J is TRBJ2-3; D uncertain. Germline CDR1 and CDR2: MGHDK and SYGVNS. V lost 3 bases and J lost 14, with 15 bases in between. The CDR3 contains 12 residues. The CDR3 nucleotides read TGTGCCAGCAGTGACGGAATCAGATACGCGTATTTT. Its translation: CASSDGIRYAYF.

This clonotype was seen repeatedly, ten times or more. The chain couples TRBV29-1 to TRBJ1-4; 7 nucleotides agree with TRBD1. The ends lost 2 bases at V and 7 bases at J; junction bases unmatched: 7. Germline V gene lookup returns CDR1 SQVTM and CDR2 ANQGSEA. This CDR3 is 14 amino acids long. The CDR3 DNA sequence: TGCAGCGTTGAAATCACAGGGGCAGGTGAAAAACTGTTTTTT. Encoded protein: CSVEITGAGEKLFF.

This chain connects TRBV5-1 to TRBJ2-4, with 9 bases fitting TRBD1. Trimming removed 1 base from V and 5 bases from J; junction bases left unmatched: 4. This CDR3 spans 15 amino acids. CDR1 and CDR2 (germline): SGHRS, YFSETQ. The DNA of the CDR3 is TGCGCCAGCAGCTTGACAGGGGACAGGGAAAACATTCAGTACTTC. It encodes CASSLTGDRENIQYF.

The rearrangement uses TRBV28 and TRBJ2-6; TRBD1 agrees at 7 bases. In germline, CDR1 is MDHEN, CDR2 SYDVKM. The V segment lost 1 base and the J segment 3 bases; nucleotides outside the gene matches: 6. The CDR3 is 17 amino acids. CDR3 sequence: CASSLLGTGVGANVLTF. CDR3 sequence (DNA): TGTGCCAGCAGTTTATTAGGAACAGGGGTTGGGGCCAACGTCCTGACTTTC.

This CDR3 is CSVERQGGYTF. The CDR3 region has the DNA TGCAGCGTTGAACGACAGGGGGGCTACACCTTC. The V gene is TRBV29-1, the J gene TRBJ1-2; 8 bases align to TRBD1. CDR1 and CDR2 (germline): SQVTM, ANQGSEA. The CDR3 loop spans 11 amino acids. The V gene end was trimmed by 2 bases and the J gene end by 8 bases; junction bases not matched to a gene: 1.

This chain connects TRBV29-1 to TRBJ2-2; D is ambiguous. Germline V gene sequence: CDR1 SQVTM, CDR2 ANQGSEA. The ends were cut back, 1 base at V and 4 bases at J, with 4 bases in the middle. The CDR3 consists of 12 residues. CDR3 sequence: CSVEGGTGELFF. Written as DNA, the CDR3 is TGCAGCGTTGAAGGAGGCACCGGGGAGCTGTTTTTT.

Of note for this clonotype: The junction shows a germline mismatch at one end, possibly a read error. This chain links TRBV4-3 with TRBJ2-4, with TRBD2 matching over 10 bases. CDR3 size: 17 residues. The V gene's germline CDR1 is LGHNA and CDR2 YSLEER. CDR3 bases: TGCGCCAGCAGTCAAGAAGGGCCAGCGGGAGGGCCTCACATTCAGTACTTC. Encoded protein: CASSQEGPAGGPHIQYF.

The V call is TRBV7-2, the J call TRBJ2-5; D remains unclear. CDR1 SGHTA and CDR2 FQGNSA come from the germline V gene. The CDR3 consists of 13 residues. Trimming removed 1 base from V and 7 bases from J, with 10 bases in between. The CDR3 sequence is CASSLGSGWTQYF. As DNA, the CDR3 is TGTGCCAGCAGCTTAGGTTCCGGTTGGACCCAGTACTTC.

V usage is TRBV7-3 and J usage is TRBJ2-1; the match to TRBD2 covers 9 bases. In germline, CDR1 is SGHTA, CDR2 FQGTGA. V lost 8 bases and J lost 7; bases outside the gene matches: 12. The CDR3 consists of 15 residues. The CDR3 loop reads CASGTGTSISNEQFF. Written as DNA, the CDR3 is TGTGCCAGCGGCACCGGGACTAGCATATCGAATGAGCAGTTCTTC.